This entry is about one T cell receptor beta chain. Trimming left V 3 bases short and J 2 bases short, with 7 bases between. The CDR3 runs to 13 residues. Germline V gene lookup returns CDR1 LNHNV and CDR2 YYDKDF (reference sequence). This sample is drawn from a study of control samples from healthy donors and cancer patients. Clones were sequenced by immunoSEQ multiplex PCR, and TCRdb holds only the in-frame ones, with some missing. The sample contains about 150,000 clones, approximately 94% of which appear only once. This TCR was sampled from a man aged 18 to 29 in good health. The chain carries TRBV15 and TRBJ2-5; D remains ambiguous. The sequenced sample consisted of blood. CDR3 sequence reads: CATSRARQETQYF. CDR3 sequence (DNA): TGTGCCACCAGCAGGGCACGACAAGAGACCCAGTACTTC.